Listed below are T cell receptor beta chains from one sample, sequenced in a study of T-cell reconstitution after alpha-beta-depleted transplantation in children. MiXCR was run by TCRdb on the PCR reads, yielding one entry per CDR3 protein. Among 120,000 or so distinct CDR3 sequences listed, under 25% were seen once. The sample here was PBMCs, mostly from graft donor cells, taken 180 days after TCRalphabeta/CD19-depleted stem cell transplant. The receptors here all came from a male patient between 2 and 9 years old who had a stem cell transplant for chronic granulomatous disease, so the T cells may come from the graft donor. CDR3s include the opening cysteine and the closing phenylalanine or tryptophan. Each record gives: CDR3 length, J gene, D gene, V gene, clone size, CDR3 protein, CDR3 DNA. The D gene is left open where the match is weak. Size values are once, few and many counts, or a class for expanded clones, and some rows have none.

CDR3 length: 12
J gene: TRBJ1-1
D gene: .
V gene: TRBV12-3/TRBV12-4
clone size: .
CDR3 protein: CASSSGFRGAFF
CDR3 DNA: TGTGCCAGCAGTTCAGGATTCCGGGGGGCTTTCTTT

CDR3 length: 17
J gene: TRBJ2-1
D gene: .
V gene: TRBV14
clone size: .
CDR3 protein: CASSQDWALSSYNEQFF
CDR3 DNA: TGTGCCAGCAGCCAAGATTGGGCCCTTAGCTCCTACAATGAGCAGTTCTTC

CDR3 length: 14
J gene: TRBJ2-3
D gene: TRBD1
V gene: TRBV5-1
clone size: once
CDR3 protein: CASSFNRGIDTQYF
CDR3 DNA: TGCGCCAGCAGCTTTAACAGGGGCATAGATACGCAGTATTTT

CDR3 length: 13
J gene: TRBJ2-1
D gene: .
V gene: TRBV15
clone size: many
CDR3 protein: CATSRVGNDEQFF
CDR3 DNA: TGTGCCACCAGCAGAGTTGGCAACGATGAGCAGTTCTTC

CDR3 length: 13
J gene: TRBJ1-1
D gene: .
V gene: TRBV20-1
clone size: .
CDR3 protein: CSAREPGNTEAFF
CDR3 DNA: TGCAGTGCTAGAGAGCCGGGGAACACTGAAGCTTTCTTT

CDR3 length: 15
J gene: TRBJ2-7
D gene: .
V gene: TRBV20-1
clone size: .
CDR3 protein: CSARDRDRSSYEQYF
CDR3 DNA: TGCAGTGCTAGAGATCGGGACCGGAGCTCCTACGAGCAGTACTTC

CDR3 length: 18
J gene: TRBJ2-7
D gene: TRBD2
V gene: TRBV12-3/TRBV12-4
clone size: .
CDR3 protein: CASSRVAGLAARDYEQYF
CDR3 DNA: TGTGCCAGCAGCCGAGTTGCGGGACTAGCAGCAAGAGACTACGAGCAGTACTTC

CDR3 length: 15
J gene: TRBJ1-6
D gene: TRBD1
V gene: TRBV3-1
clone size: .
CDR3 protein: CASSQTGAGSSPLHF
CDR3 DNA: TGTGCCAGCAGCCAAACAGGGGCAGGATCTTCACCCCTCCACTTT

CDR3 length: 15
J gene: TRBJ2-1
D gene: .
V gene: TRBV11-3
clone size: few
CDR3 protein: CASSFGRGRYNEQFF
CDR3 DNA: TGTGCCAGCAGCTTCGGCAGGGGCCGATACAATGAGCAGTTCTTC

CDR3 length: 15
J gene: TRBJ2-1
D gene: .
V gene: TRBV12-3/TRBV12-4
clone size: .
CDR3 protein: CASSLGSGRNNEQFF
CDR3 DNA: TGTGCCAGCAGTTTGGGTAGCGGCAGAAACAATGAGCAGTTCTTC

CDR3 length: 15
J gene: TRBJ2-5
D gene: TRBD1
V gene: TRBV6-5
clone size: many
CDR3 protein: CASSFWTGAEETQYF
CDR3 DNA: TGTGCCAGCTCCTTTTGGACAGGGGCGGAAGAGACCCAGTACTTC

CDR3 length: 15
J gene: TRBJ1-2
D gene: .
V gene: TRBV27
clone size: .
CDR3 protein: CASSIRQVPNYGYTF
CDR3 DNA: TGTGCCAGCAGTATACGACAGGTTCCTAACTATGGCTACACCTTC

CDR3 length: 14
J gene: TRBJ2-1
D gene: TRBD1
V gene: TRBV5-6
clone size: once
CDR3 protein: CASSFRDRDFEQFF
CDR3 DNA: TGTGCCAGCAGCTTCCGGGACAGGGACTTTGAGCAGTTCTTC

CDR3 length: 12
J gene: TRBJ2-7
D gene: .
V gene: TRBV20-1
clone size: .
CDR3 protein: CSASKASNEQYF
CDR3 DNA: TGCAGTGCTAGTAAAGCGAGCAACGAGCAGTACTTC

CDR3 length: 18
J gene: TRBJ2-5
D gene: TRBD2
V gene: TRBV7-8
clone size: .
CDR3 protein: CASSLGSASGVGRETQYF
CDR3 DNA: TGTGCCAGCAGCTTAGGTTCGGCTAGCGGGGTGGGTAGAGAGACCCAGTACTTC

CDR3 length: 14
J gene: TRBJ2-5
D gene: .
V gene: TRBV5-1
clone size: many
CDR3 protein: CASSLGGFEETQYF
CDR3 DNA: TGCGCCAGCAGCTTGGGAGGGTTTGAAGAGACCCAGTACTTC

CDR3 length: 16
J gene: TRBJ2-2
D gene: TRBD2
V gene: TRBV9
clone size: many
CDR3 protein: CASSPVTSGNTGELFF
CDR3 DNA: TGTGCCAGCAGCCCAGTGACTAGCGGTAACACCGGGGAGCTGTTTTTT

CDR3 length: 14
J gene: TRBJ2-1
D gene: .
V gene: TRBV20-1
clone size: many
CDR3 protein: CSASDVGGGNEQFF
CDR3 DNA: TGCAGTGCTAGTGACGTGGGAGGCGGCAATGAGCAGTTCTTC

CDR3 length: 17
J gene: TRBJ2-1
D gene: TRBD2
V gene: TRBV6-4
clone size: .
CDR3 protein: CASTLLAGGFSYNEQFF
CDR3 DNA: TGTGCCAGCACCTTACTAGCGGGGGGTTTCTCCTACAATGAGCAGTTCTTC

CDR3 length: 12
J gene: TRBJ1-1
D gene: .
V gene: TRBV20-1
clone size: few
CDR3 protein: CSAMEGRTEAFF
CDR3 DNA: TGCAGTGCTATGGAGGGTAGAACTGAAGCTTTCTTT

CDR3 length: 15
J gene: TRBJ2-2
D gene: TRBD2
V gene: TRBV4-2
clone size: .
CDR3 protein: CASCRAGKGTGELFF
CDR3 DNA: TGTGCCAGCTGTCGAGCGGGGAAGGGCACCGGGGAGCTGTTTTTT

CDR3 length: 14
J gene: TRBJ1-1
D gene: .
V gene: TRBV20-1
clone size: many
CDR3 protein: CSARLAGPNTEAFF
CDR3 DNA: TGCAGTGCTAGATTGGCAGGGCCGAACACTGAAGCTTTCTTT

CDR3 length: 17
J gene: TRBJ2-2
D gene: .
V gene: TRBV7-6
clone size: .
CDR3 protein: CASSSHLGRIRAGELFF
CDR3 DNA: TGTGCCAGCAGCTCGCATTTAGGACGCATTAGAGCCGGGGAGCTGTTTTTT